This T cell receptor (beta chain) was profiled in a study of beta chain features in type 1 diabetes listed by TCRdb under 2018. For the study in its entirety: No differences in mean age, gender distribution, total cell number or subset yield were found between patients and healthy donors. Across all samples, some 110,000,000 sorted cells were examined, and cell number per subset correlated strongly with RNA yield. In the study, recently diagnosed type 1 diabetes patients and matched healthy donors were compared on the TCRB repertoires of their sorted circulating CD4+ T cell subsets. Naive and central memory subsets were obtained from all 30 or so donors, but regulatory and stem cell-like memory subsets were isolated from only 8 patients and about 8 healthy donors. General findings and caveats noted by the study authors: Naive, central memory and regulatory TCRB repertoires appeared to be more alike among patients than among healthy donors. Patients with type 1 diabetes made fewer insertions and deleted more nucleotides at VDJ recombination sites, implying thymic rearrangement abnormalities. Because cDNA was sequenced instead of genomic DNA, highly expressing activated cells could be over-represented, though the groups showed no difference in activation or CD3 levels. Because small numbers of individuals were included in the HLA sub-analyses, any influence of HLA type on TCRB rearrangement was left unresolved. In all four CD4+ subsets, TCRB CDR3 length was moderately but significantly shorter in type 1 diabetes patients. Shorter templates might have been favored by PCR, but patient and control samples were amplified and corrected together, so both groups would have been affected equally by any skew.

The entire amount of isolated RNA was reverse transcribed using the High Capacity cDNA Reverse Transcription Kit, so the sequenced TCRB transcripts were expressed ones. Naive, central memory and regulatory T cell samples underwent deep immunoSEQ sequencing, averaging about 3.57 million total reads per sample. Sorted cells were lysed in RLT buffer, and RNA was extracted using DNase-treated RNeasy Micro or Mini kits according to cell number. Each cell subset was processed on its own to prevent cross-contamination, while patient and healthy donor samples were processed together. The immunoSEQ multiplex PCR was used to amplify TCRB sequences from cDNA, generating 87-bp fragments that spanned the CDR3 region. The amplicons were sequenced using the Illumina HiSeq platform. On the study's bioinformatics: PCR bias was corrected computationally using synthetic template baselines, and reads within Hamming distance 2 were collapsed, with unmergeable singletons discarded. Reads were aligned against IMGT so that V, D and J genes, CDR3 length and insertions or deletions at six rearrangement sites could be assigned. Within each subset, clonotype counts were normalized to sorted cell number, and only after that were true diversity and Gini coefficients computed with the tcR R package. Repertoire sharing was quantified using the overlap coefficient calculated on TCRB nucleotide sequences. As a proxy for the pre-selection repertoire, out-of-frame TCRB sequences from naive cells were analyzed. What TCRdb holds here is the immuneACCESS table cut down to in-frame rearrangements. Part of the clones is not present; checked against another copy, under half of the missing clones reflect an unresolved V gene, and the others are unexplained. The V and J calls and clone size are taken from that table; D and trimming were inferred from the DNA. In all, the sample holds 300,000 to 400,000 clones, and around 12% of those were seen once. 0.017% of the sample lies in the top ten.

From each donor, a single peripheral blood sample of 95 to 150 mL on average was drawn into heparinised tubes. Naive, central memory, regulatory and stem cell-like memory CD4+ T cells were sorted on a BD FACSAria II using a panel including CD45RO, CCR7, CD25, CD127, CD95 and CD27. Purity was above 98% for every sorted population. PBMCs were isolated immediately by Lymphoprep density gradient centrifugation and stained directly without culture. So that batch effects would be minimized, each experiment stained and sorted samples in pairs, pairing one healthy donor with one patient. From a lookup of the germline V gene (reference sequence), CDR1 and CDR2 are DFQATT and SNEGSKA. Its CDR3 holds 10 amino acids, cysteine through phenylalanine. CDR3 DNA is the only sequence kept; it has 30 bases, read in frame from the first base. V and J lose 6 bases and 7 bases, and a span of 9 bases separates them. A word on this clone: Its target antigen remains unknown. No per-base quality is available; no much larger clone lies one base away.

Source material: naive CD4+ T cells from blood. Read against the paper, the sample's cell subset or site label means: true naive CD4+ T cells. The chain employs TRBV20-1 and TRBJ1-2, with the D gene not clear enough to name. This clonotype was sampled from a man aged 18-30 years in good health. The DNA is as follows: TGCAGTGCCTGGGCAACTGGCTACACCTTC. It is translated as CSAWATGYTF.